This is a list of T cell receptor beta chains from one sample in a study of cytomegalovirus exposure and HLA in healthy donors. TCRdb's copy holds only in-frame clones and misses some; the assay was immunoSEQ multiplex PCR. The sample has around 160,000 clones, about 70% seen once; the top ten hold around 4.3%. The material sequenced was PBMCs. These receptor sequences come from a woman under 30 in good health and CMV-seropositive. CDR3s leave out the opening cysteine and the closing phenylalanine or tryptophan. Fields, in order: D gene, J gene, clone size, V gene, CDR3 length, CDR3 protein. A D gene is named only where the DNA matches it firmly. A row's size may be missing; if present it is once, few, many or a size class.

>.|TRBJ2-7|.|TRBV28|12
ASSINRPSYEQY
>.|TRBJ2-1|.|TRBV5-1|13
ASSSAQGMRNEQF
>.|TRBJ2-6|few|TRBV5-1|14
ASSPLDSSGANVLT
>TRBD2|TRBJ2-3|once|TRBV5-1|11
ASSWGLAGEQY
>.|TRBJ1-5|.|TRBV6-6|14
ASSYLTVRSNQPQH
>.|.|once|TRBV30|10
AWSRGDYEQY
>TRBD2|.|.|TRBV6-5|13
ASSLYSGGSYEQY
>TRBD2|TRBJ2-3|.|TRBV5-1|13
ASSEGTSSTDTQY
>.|TRBJ2-5|few|TRBV13|12
ASRAQGHQETQY
>.|TRBJ1-5|.|TRBV2|13
ASGGVEDGNQPQH
>TRBD1|.|.|TRBV5-1|13
ASSSGQVTIYEQY
>.|TRBJ1-1|.|TRBV19|11
ACKLGGNTEAF
>.|TRBJ1-1|.|TRBV6-6|12
AHRETPERTEAF
>TRBD2|TRBJ2-3|.|TRBV10-3|14
AISGTSGRGSDTQY
>TRBD1|TRBJ2-1|few|TRBV7-2|17
ASSHLGPPGQGARNEQF
>TRBD2|TRBJ2-3|.|TRBV4-1|14
ASSRKSLADTDTQY
>.|TRBJ2-3|.|TRBV19|11
ASSATGADTQY
>TRBD2|TRBJ2-1|.|TRBV4-3|16
ASSQRGSGGPTYNEQF
>.|TRBJ1-3|.|TRBV30|12
AWSVGGRPNTIY
>TRBD2|TRBJ2-3|.|TRBV10-3|12
AITAGVQADTQY
>TRBD1|TRBJ1-1|.|TRBV6-5|13
ASSYVTGDYTEAF
>.|TRBJ2-1|few|TRBV12-5|14
ASGLNVRGRYNEQF
>TRBD1|TRBJ2-2|.|TRBV5-5|13
ASSWGQENTGELF
>.|TRBJ1-3|few|TRBV28|14
ASSPYTQGSGNTIY
>.|.|.|TRBV4-3|11
ASSQDRSYEQY
>.|TRBJ1-4|.|TRBV2|13
ASKKQGGNNEKLF
>.|TRBJ2-1|.|TRBV19|12
ASSIMAENNEQF
>TRBD1|TRBJ2-2|.|TRBV15|13
ATSRGQTNTGELF
>.|TRBJ1-5|few|TRBV7-9|12
ASSLGGLDQPQH
>.|TRBJ1-1|few|TRBV5-1|11
ASSVGLTTEAF
>TRBD2|TRBJ2-3|.|TRBV15|12
ATSESGRADTQY
>TRBD2|TRBJ2-1|.|TRBV29-1|12
SVGVAGGFDEQF
>TRBD2|TRBJ2-1|.|TRBV4-2|13
ASRLSGGPYNEQF
>.|TRBJ1-4|.|TRBV10-3|11
AIRGGFNEKLF
>TRBD2|TRBJ2-3|.|TRBV5-8|14
ASSLPGLAGTDTQY
>TRBD2|TRBJ2-3|.|TRBV9|15
ASSVGRTSGGADTQY
>.|.|.|TRBV6-5|12
ASSRGTEIYEQY